This record looks at one TCR beta chain sequence and its context. As yet, its antigen is unknown. This sample is drawn from a study of T cells in Graves' hyperthyroidism and ophthalmopathy. General study results and limits: The authors' 13 V-J model separated ophthalmopathy from stable hyperthyroidism. Blood also showed most of the thyroid clonotypes that were expanded above 0.001.

The source material, RNA transcripts, was used to amplify TCR beta CDR3 regions. First-round RT-PCR with HTBI primers amplified the TCR CDR3 region. TCRdb independently ran MiXCR on the multiplex PCR reads; one entry per CDR3 protein. The sample carries around 420,000 distinct CDR3 sequences, roughly an eighth recorded once. The CDR3 totals 15 residues. In germline, CDR1 is ENHRY, CDR2 SYGVKD. Trimming pared 0 bases from V and 2 bases from J, leaving 10 bases between. The patients, who ranged from 18 to 65 in age, presented with newly diagnosed hyperthyroidism lasting under 2 months. Patients having uncontrolled infection, another autoimmune disease, pregnancy or lactation were not included.

The material sequenced was blood. The TCR sequence derives from a woman under 30 with Graves' hyperthyroidism. The chain employs TRBV10-3 and TRBJ1-2, with D possibly TRBD1 on 6 matching bases. Here the CDR3 DNA reads TGTGCCATCAGTGAGTCGGCACAGGGAAACTATGGCTACACCTTC. Its protein is CAISESAQGNYGYTF.